This TCR beta chain was sequenced for a study of blood T cell repertoires in COVID-19. Method: immunoSEQ multiplex PCR; TCRdb's copy keeps in-frame clones and lacks some. The table records more than 150,000 clones, approximately 80% of them present only once. A single count supports this clone. The CDR3 length is 16 residues. Germline CDR1 and CDR2: LGHNA and YSLEER. Trimming shortened V by 1 base and J by 5 bases, and 17 bases separated the two germline ends. Sequenced input: PBMCs or T cells enriched from blood (not recorded which). J is TRBJ1-2 and V is TRBV4-3; D uncertain. The source is a man in his 60s who had been exposed to COVID-19. CDR3 DNA sequence: TGCGCCAGCAGCCAAGGAGTAGGGCAGACTATTTATGGCTACACCTTC. Translation: CASSQGVGQTIYGYTF.